A single T cell receptor (beta chain) is shown here with its context. This clone's antigen is unknown. The input lacks base qualities; no much larger clone sits a single base away. For CDR1 and CDR2, the germline V gene (reference sequence) lists MNHEY and SMNVEV. V is pruned by 5 bases and J by 0 bases, leaving 8 bases of the junction without a gene match. The CDR3 starts with the cysteine, ends with the phenylalanine, and has 16 residues. The DNA shown is the 48-base CDR3, in frame from base 1. This record belongs to a study of PD-1 blockade in mismatch repair-deficient tumors (TCRdb year 2017). In terms of the full investigation: Between September 2013 and late 2016, the trial enrolled 75 to 95 consecutive patients with 11 to 12 types of mismatch repair-deficient cancer, all of whom had received prior treatment and were progressing. Tumor-associated T cell clones were tracked in the peripheral blood of patients responding to PD-1 blockade by deep sequencing of TCR CDR3 regions.

The method behind the library was the immunoSEQ multiplex PCR assay. In its TCRdb copy, this immuneACCESS table keeps in-frame sequences only and misses some clones. Where compared with another copy, unresolved V genes explain less than half of these, and the others have no known cause. The table for this sample lists roughly 50,000 clones; 78% of them were counted only once. The ten largest account for about 3.5% of the sample. What the authors observed across the whole study: After pembrolizumab, tumor-resident clones, which were often undetectable in blood before treatment, expanded rapidly and then contracted, generally ahead of radiologic responses.

For every enrolled patient, mismatch repair deficiency was confirmed by either polymerase chain reaction or immunohistochemistry. TCR sequencing was carried out for three patients who responded to pembrolizumab therapy. The phase II trial prospectively tested pembrolizumab PD-1 blockade in advanced mismatch repair-deficient cancers regardless of tissue of origin. Peripheral blood T cell samples were collected serially, before PD-1 blockade began and at several time points afterward. Blood sampling time points were reported as weeks after the first dose of pembrolizumab. The rearrangement combines TRBV27 with TRBJ1-2, and 8 junction bases match TRBD1. The material sequenced was peripheral blood, taken 4 weeks after starting pembrolizumab. The clonotype was recovered from an adult with mismatch repair-deficient cancer. CDR3 region: CASSTRGLVANYGYTF. In nucleotide form, the sequence is TGTGCCAGCAGTACCAGGGGGCTAGTAGCTAACTATGGCTACACCTTC.